The entry below gives a single T cell receptor (beta chain) sequence along with its context. The CDR3 spans 15 residues. The V and J ends lost 3 bases and 2 bases respectively, with 11 bases between them. Per germline, CDR1 PRHDT and CDR2 FYEKMQ (reference sequence). Peripheral blood CD8+ and CD4+ T cells were profiled by TCR beta sequencing. Treatment-naive patients with stable or active relapsing-remitting disease served as multiple sclerosis controls. Isolation of CD8+ and CD4+ T cells was performed negatively, whereas enrichment of TEMRA cells was done by FACS. Roughly 0.5 to 1 ug RNA was reverse transcribed with random hexamers. An immunoSEQ multiplex PCR generated amplified TCR beta CDR3 products spanning 54 Vbeta and 13 Jbeta. TCRdb redid the calling of the immunoSEQ multiplex PCR reads with MiXCR, one entry per CDR3 protein. The table lists roughly 150,000 distinct CDR3 sequences, approximately 94% of them singletons.

This record comes from a study of CD8 T cells in Susac syndrome. The origin of this receptor is a human donor with multiple sclerosis. The specimen sequenced was CD4+ T cells from PBMCs. The chain recombines TRBV13 with TRBJ1-5, with TRBD1 as a possible D gene (6 bases). As DNA, the CDR3 is TGTGCCAGCAGCTTGGGGGGCGTCGGCAATCAGCCCCAGCATTTT. It encodes CASSLGGVGNQPQHF.